Listed here is a single T cell receptor beta chain. In its sample, this clonotype was seen once. It lacks a known antigen. Base qualities are missing; no much larger clone stands one base away. One read gives only weak evidence. RNA was extracted using the RNeasy kit, and roughly 0.5 to 1 microgram was reverse transcribed with random hexamers. The immunoSEQ multiplex PCR assay, which covers 54 Vbeta and 13 Jbeta segments, was used to amplify TCR beta CDR3 regions. PCR amplification bias was corrected using a synthetic template baseline for primer optimization and computational correction. The original pipeline was this. Reads were assigned to V, D and J genes according to IMGT and analyzed in immunoSEQ Analyzer, with only productive sequences retained. Clonality was calculated as one minus the Shannon entropy normalized by log2 of the number of productive unique sequences. For each patient and control, public and private clones were evaluated among the 100 most prevalent clones. Clones were defined as Susac-specific when absent from the healthy and MS cohorts, from over 950 published viral clones and from other ImmuneACCESS disease sequences. Starting from the raw public reads, TCRdb applied fastp trimming at Q25, assembled clones with MiXCR and retained in-frame beta chains. Rows are combined by CDR3 protein, so each entry shows the most common genes and DNA. These V and J calls derive from TCRdb rather than the authors' analysis. In all, the sample holds tens of thousands of distinct CDR3 sequences, and 96% of those were seen once. The ten largest clones capture 0.11% of the sample.

The data are from a study of CD8 T cells in Susac syndrome (dated by TCRdb to between 2018 and 2021). In the study overall: Repertoire sequencing was used to test whether CD8+ T cell activation and differentiation in Susac syndrome was antigen driven. Points the paper makes about the study in general: The number of individuals in the TCR sequencing and HLA analysis was recognized as being relatively small.

Peripheral blood CD8+ and CD4+ T cells from healthy donors, Susac syndrome patients and multiple sclerosis patients were profiled by high-throughput TCR beta sequencing. Treatment-naive patients with stable or active relapsing-remitting disease fulfilling revised McDonald criteria were used as multiple sclerosis controls. Bulk CD8+ and CD4+ T cells were purified by magnetic negative isolation, whereas CD8+ TEMRA cells were enriched by FACS. Blood was collected in EDTA tubes and processed within 24 hours, with PBMCs isolated through density gradient centrifugation. PBMCs intended for TCR sequencing were frozen in liquid nitrogen and were later thawed in a 37 degrees C water bath. The sorted or isolated CD4+, CD8+ and CD8+ TEMRA cells reached a purity of at least 90%. The CDR3 goes from the cysteine to the phenylalanine over 15 residues. Kept here is only the CDR3 DNA, which spans 45 bases and is read in frame from base 1. Unmatched junction bases come to 2, with V trimmed by 1 base and J by 2 bases. In the germline V gene (reference sequence), CDR1 corresponds to GTSNPN and CDR2 to SVGIG.

The sequence joins TRBV30 to TRBJ1-3, and 10 bases in between align with TRBD1. Specimen: CD4+ T cells from PBMCs. The receptor was isolated from a human donor with multiple sclerosis. The sequence in DNA is TGTGCCTGGAGTGCAGACAGGGGGCCTGGAAACACCATATATTTT. It translates to CAWSADRGPGNTIYF.